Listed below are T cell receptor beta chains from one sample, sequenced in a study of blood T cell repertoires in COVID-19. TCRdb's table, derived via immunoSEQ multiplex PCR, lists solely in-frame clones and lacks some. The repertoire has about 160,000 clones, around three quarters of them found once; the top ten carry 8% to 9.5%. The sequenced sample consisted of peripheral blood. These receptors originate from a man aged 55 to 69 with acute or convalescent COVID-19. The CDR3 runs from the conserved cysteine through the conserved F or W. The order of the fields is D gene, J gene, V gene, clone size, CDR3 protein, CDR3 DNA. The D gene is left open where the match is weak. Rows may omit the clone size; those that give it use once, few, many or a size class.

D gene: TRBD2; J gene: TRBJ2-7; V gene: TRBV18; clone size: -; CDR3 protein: CASSPRGPTSGLTYEQYF; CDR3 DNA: TGTGCCAGCTCACCACGGGGGCCGACTAGCGGGTTAACCTACGAGCAGTACTTC
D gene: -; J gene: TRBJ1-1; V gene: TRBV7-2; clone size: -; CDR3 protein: CASSPLGGGNTEAFF; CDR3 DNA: TGTGCCAGCAGCCCCCTCGGCGGAGGGAACACTGAAGCTTTCTTT
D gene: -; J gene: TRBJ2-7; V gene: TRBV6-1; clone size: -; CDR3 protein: CASSERSPSYEQYF; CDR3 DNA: TGTGCCAGCAGTGAACGCAGTCCCTCCTACGAGCAGTACTTC
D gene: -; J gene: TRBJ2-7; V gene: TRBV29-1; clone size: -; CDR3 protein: CSVTAAYEQYF; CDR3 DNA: TGCAGCGTCACAGCAGCCTACGAGCAGTACTTC
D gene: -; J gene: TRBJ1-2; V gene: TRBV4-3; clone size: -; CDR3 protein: CASSQAGQTVNYGYTF; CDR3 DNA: TGCGCCAGCAGCCAAGCAGGACAGACTGTTAACTATGGCTACACCTTC
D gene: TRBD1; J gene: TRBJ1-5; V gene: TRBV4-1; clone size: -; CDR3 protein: CASSRSLVGTGGLVLLQPQHF; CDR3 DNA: TGCGCCAGCAGCCGATCACTCGTCGGGACAGGGGGTTTAGTCCTCCTTCAGCCCCAGCATTTT
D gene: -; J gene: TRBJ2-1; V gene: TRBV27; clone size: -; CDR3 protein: CASSLLGASEQFF; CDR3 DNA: TGTGCCAGCAGTTTACTGGGGGCGAGTGAGCAGTTCTTC
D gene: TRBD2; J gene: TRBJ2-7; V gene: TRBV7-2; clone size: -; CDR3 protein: CASSLGGGAYEQYF; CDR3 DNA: TGTGCCAGCAGCTTGGGCGGGGGAGCGTACGAGCAGTACTTC
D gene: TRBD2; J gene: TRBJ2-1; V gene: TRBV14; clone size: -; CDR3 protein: CASSPLAGGPFEQFF; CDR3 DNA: TGTGCCAGCAGCCCCCTAGCGGGGGGGCCTTTTGAGCAGTTCTTC
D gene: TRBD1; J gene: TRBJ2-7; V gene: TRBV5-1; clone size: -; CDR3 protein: CASRGQGNSYEQYF; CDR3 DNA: TGCGCCAGCAGAGGACAGGGAAACTCCTACGAGCAGTACTTC
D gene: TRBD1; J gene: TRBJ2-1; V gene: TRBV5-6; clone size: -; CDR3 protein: CASSSDRENEQFF; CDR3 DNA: TGTGCCAGCAGCTCTGACAGGGAGAATGAGCAGTTCTTC
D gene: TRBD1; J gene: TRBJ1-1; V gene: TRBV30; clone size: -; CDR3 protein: CAWSSLTGTGGRAFF; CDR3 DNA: TGTGCCTGGAGTTCCCTAACCGGGACAGGGGGCAGGGCTTTCTTT
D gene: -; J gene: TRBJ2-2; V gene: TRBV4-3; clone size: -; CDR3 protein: CASSQEWGTGTGELFF; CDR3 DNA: TGCGCCAGCAGCCAAGAGTGGGGCACGGGCACCGGGGAGCTGTTTTTT
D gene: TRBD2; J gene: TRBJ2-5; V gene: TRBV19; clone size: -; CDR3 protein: CASSIGEGNQETQYF; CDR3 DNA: TGTGCCAGTAGTATTGGGGAGGGTAACCAAGAGACCCAGTACTTC
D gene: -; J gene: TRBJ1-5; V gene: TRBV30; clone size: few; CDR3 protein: CAWRSGTSGQPQHF; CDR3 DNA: TGTGCCTGGAGATCTGGGACTTCAGGTCAGCCCCAGCATTTT
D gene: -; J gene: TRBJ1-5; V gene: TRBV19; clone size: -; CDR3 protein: CASSIRTDVYQPQHF; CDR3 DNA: TGTGCCAGTAGTATTCGGACAGACGTATATCAGCCCCAGCATTTT
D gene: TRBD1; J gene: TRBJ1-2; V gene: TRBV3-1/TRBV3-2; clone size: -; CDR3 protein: CASRQTGGGYTF; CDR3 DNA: TGTGCCAGCAGACAAACAGGGGGCGGCTACACCTTC